The entry that follows covers one T cell receptor beta chain sequence. Antigen unknown. TCRdb's copy holds only in-frame clones and misses some; the assay was immunoSEQ multiplex PCR. The table lists roughly 1,000,000 clones, around three quarters of them singletons. This sample is part of a study of shared clonotypes between healthy human individuals. Overall study context: Donors were a couple of women and three men aged 18 to 49. Each donor contributed plates that comprised three CD4 naive, three CD4 memory, two CD8 naive and one CD8 memory.

Study-wide results and caveats: As a rule, naive subsets had a larger estimated richness than memory subsets. Although depth was large, rarefaction showed that sequencing of the sorted subsets was incomplete.

The germline CDR1 and CDR2 sequences are SNHLY and FYNNEI. V shed 5 bases, J shed 7 bases, and the junction held 4 bases outside the gene matches. CDR3 length: 13 residues. The chain uses TRBV2 and TRBJ2-2; 7 bases fit TRBD1. The sequence came from a man aged 18-30 years in good health. Some clones in this sample may be carry-over from other donors' samples. Sequenced material: memory CD4+ T cells from PBMCs. Noted subset: CD45RA-negative fraction. The CDR3 here is CASSWTGGGELFF. Here the CDR3 DNA reads TGTGCCAGCAGTTGGACAGGTGGCGGGGAGCTGTTTTTT. The full variable domain, completed using reference TRBV2 and TRBJ2-2, is EPEVTQTPSHQVTQMGQEVILRCVPISNHLYFYWYRQILGQKVEFLVSFYNNEISEKSEIFDDQFSVERPDGSNFTLKIRSTKLEDSAMYFCASSWTGGGELFFGEGSRLTVL.